These T cell receptor beta chains were read from a single sample in a study of blood T cells in healthy people across ages. TCRdb processed the 5' RACE reads anew with MiXCR; each CDR3 protein has one entry. The sample includes around 1,900,000 distinct CDR3 sequences, 35% to 50% of them seen just once. The sample consisted of blood. The source of these receptors is a human donor in good health. The CDR3 runs from the conserved cysteine through the conserved F or W. The D gene is left open where the match is weak. Clone sizes are given selectively: once, few, many, or a class where the clone is expanded.

-,-,TRBJ2-7,TRBV11-2,TGTGCCAGCAGCTTAGATCTGGCGGGACCGCCGTCCGAGCAGTACTTC,CASSLDLAGPPSEQYF
-,-,TRBJ1-1,TRBV2,TGTGCCAGCAACCCAGACAGGTCGTACACTGAGGCTTTCTTT,CASNPDRSYTEAFF
-,-,TRBJ2-3,TRBV5-1,TGCGCCAGCAGCCTGGGAAAGGGTCTATTGACAGATACGCAGTATTTT,CASSLGKGLLTDTQYF
few,TRBD2,TRBJ2-7,TRBV12-3/TRBV12-4,TGTGCCAGCAGGCTCGCTAGCGGGGGACTCTACGAGCAGTACTTC,CASRLASGGLYEQYF
many,-,TRBJ1-2,TRBV27,TGTGCCAGCAGTGACCAGGGGCGCGGTGGCTACACCTTC,CASSDQGRGGYTF
-,-,TRBJ2-3,TRBV18,TGTGCTAGCTCACCACCGGTGGGAAGTAGCACAGATACGCAGTATTTT,CASSPPVGSSTDTQYF
-,-,TRBJ1-2,TRBV14,TGCGCCAGCAGCCAAGAGGGGCTAGACTACTATGGCTACACCTTC,CASSQEGLDYYGYTF
many,-,TRBJ2-3,TRBV5-1,TGCGCCAGCAGGGTTCGGGGGTCTGCAGATACGCAGTATTTT,CASRVRGSADTQYF
-,-,TRBJ2-2,TRBV20-1,TGCAGTGCTTCCGCCCGCGGAAAAGGGGTATGGGCCGGGGAGCTGTTTTTT,CSASARGKGVWAGELFF
-,TRBD2,TRBJ2-1,TRBV7-8,TGTGCCAGCAGCTTTCCGGCTAGCGGGGGAGGATTCTACAATGAGCAGTTCTTC,CASSFPASGGGFYNEQFF
-,TRBD1,TRBJ2-1,TRBV7-2,TGTGCCAGCAGCAAAGACAGGGGACGGAATGAGCAGTTCTTC,CASSKDRGRNEQFF
many,-,TRBJ2-1,TRBV7-2,TGTGCCAGCAGCTCAACAGGGATTGAGCAGTTCTTC,CASSSTGIEQFF
-,-,TRBJ2-7,TRBV7-3,TGTGCCAGCAGCTTAACACCATTACGCGAGCAGTACTTC,CASSLTPLREQYF
-,TRBD1,TRBJ2-7,TRBV7-2,TGTGCCAGCGGCTCTGGACAGGGCCCCTACGAGCAGTACTTC,CASGSGQGPYEQYF
-,-,TRBJ2-7,TRBV7-3,TGTGCCAGCAGCGCCGAGCCTGGCAGGAACAATGAGCAGTACTTC,CASSAEPGRNNEQYF
many,TRBD2,TRBJ2-3,TRBV29-1,TGCAGCGTTGGGGAGGGGCAGGGAGGTACGCAGTATTTT,CSVGEGQGGTQYF
-,-,TRBJ2-3,TRBV14,TGTGCCGGCAGCACACACAGGGTGCTCACAGATACGCAGTATTTT,CAGSTHRVLTDTQYF
-,-,TRBJ1-1,TRBV4-3,TGCGCCAGCAGCCAAGTTGCGAACACTGAAGCTTTCTTT,CASSQVANTEAFF
-,-,TRBJ2-5,TRBV7-2,TGTGCCAGCAGCTTAGTCCTAGCCCCCTCGGAGACCCAGTACTTC,CASSLVLAPSETQYF
-,-,TRBJ2-3,TRBV5-5,TGTGCCAGCAGCTTGGAATCGAAGCAGTATTTT,CASSLESKQYF
-,-,TRBJ1-2,TRBV7-2,TGTGCCAGCAGCACGGCAGGGGTCTATGGCTACACCTTC,CASSTAGVYGYTF
-,-,TRBJ1-5,TRBV4-1,TGCGCCAGCAGCCAAAGGGGGTTTGGGAATCAGCCCCAGCATTTT,CASSQRGFGNQPQHF
many,-,TRBJ2-7,TRBV11-1,TGTGCCAGCAGCCCCCGGACAGCAGAGTCCTACGAGCAGTACTTC,CASSPRTAESYEQYF
-,-,TRBJ2-7,TRBV6-1,TGTGCCAGCAGCGGGGCCACAGGGTACGAGCAGTACTTC,CASSGATGYEQYF
-,-,TRBJ2-4,TRBV28,TGTGCCAGCAGTTTAATACCTGGTGGAGGCCTTGCCATTCAGTACTTC,CASSLIPGGGLAIQYF
many,TRBD1,TRBJ1-2,TRBV20-1,TGCAGTGCTAGACCAGGACAGGAGAACTATGGCTACACCTTC,CSARPGQENYGYTF
-,TRBD2,TRBJ2-3,TRBV20-1,TGCAGTGCTAGAGACTCACTAGCGGGGGGGCCCGATACGCAGTATTTT,CSARDSLAGGPDTQYF
-,TRBD1,TRBJ1-2,TRBV7-2,TGTGCCTGCAGCCTCCGGGACAGAATTGGCTACACCTTC,CACSLRDRIGYTF
-,-,TRBJ1-2,TRBV5-1,TGCGCCAGCAGCTCCGACCTGTACGGCTACACCTTC,CASSSDLYGYTF
-,-,TRBJ1-4,TRBV10-3,TGTGCCATCAGTGTGTCAGCGGGGGAAACTAATGAAAAACTGTTTTTT,CAISVSAGETNEKLFF